This note documents a single TCR beta chain sequence. Excluded were patients having autoimmune disease history or systemic immunosuppression. The repertoire was sequenced with immunoSEQ multiplex PCR; TCRdb's copy has only in-frame clones and lacks some. The table lists about 49,000 clones, 60% to 80% of them singletons, with roughly 8.6% in the top ten. This specimen comes from a study of OX40 agonist ivuxolimab in advanced cancers. The germline CDR1 and CDR2 sequences are SEHNR and FQNEAQ (reference sequence). The CDR3 has 16 amino acids. Trimming left V 4 bases short and J 4 bases short, with 20 bases between.

This TCR was sampled from an adult with an advanced solid tumor such as melanoma, head and neck, liver or kidney cancer. The chain joins TRBV7-9 to TRBJ2-7; D possibly corresponds to TRBD2 (5 bases). Specimen: CD4+ or CD8+ T cells sorted from blood, collected in a trial of the OX40 agonist ivuxolimab. In DNA form, the CDR3 reads TGTGCCAGCAGCTCCTTAGCGAGCTTATATTTATACGAGCAGTACTTC. Residues: CASSSLASLYLYEQYF.